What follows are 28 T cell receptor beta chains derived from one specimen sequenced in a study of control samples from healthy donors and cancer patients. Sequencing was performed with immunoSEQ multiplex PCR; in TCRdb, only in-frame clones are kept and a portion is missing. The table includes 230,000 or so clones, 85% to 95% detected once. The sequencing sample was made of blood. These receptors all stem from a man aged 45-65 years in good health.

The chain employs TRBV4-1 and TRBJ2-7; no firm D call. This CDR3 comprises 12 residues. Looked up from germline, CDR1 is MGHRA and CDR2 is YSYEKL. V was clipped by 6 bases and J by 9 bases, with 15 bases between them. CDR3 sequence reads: CASRDLGPLQYF. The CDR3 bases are TGCGCCAGCAGGGATCTGGGTCCTCTGCAGTACTTC.

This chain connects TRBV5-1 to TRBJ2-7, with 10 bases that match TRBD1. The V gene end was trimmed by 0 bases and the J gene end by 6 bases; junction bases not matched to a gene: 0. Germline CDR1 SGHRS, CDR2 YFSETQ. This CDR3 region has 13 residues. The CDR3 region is CASSLGQGAEQYV. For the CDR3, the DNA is TGCGCCAGCAGCTTGGGACAGGGGGCCGAGCAGTACGTC.

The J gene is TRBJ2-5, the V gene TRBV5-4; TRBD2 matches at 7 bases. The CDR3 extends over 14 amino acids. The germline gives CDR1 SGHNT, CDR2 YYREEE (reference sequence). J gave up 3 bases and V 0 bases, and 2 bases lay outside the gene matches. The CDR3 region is CASSLGGGEETQYF. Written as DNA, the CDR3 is TGTGCCAGCAGCTTGGGGGGGGGAGAAGAGACCCAGTACTTC.

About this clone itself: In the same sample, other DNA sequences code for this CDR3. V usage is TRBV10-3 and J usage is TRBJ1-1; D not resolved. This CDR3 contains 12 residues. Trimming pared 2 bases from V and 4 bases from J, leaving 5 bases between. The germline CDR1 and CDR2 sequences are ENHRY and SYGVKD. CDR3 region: CAISEKGTEAFF. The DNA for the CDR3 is TGTGCCATCAGTGAGAAGGGCACTGAAGCTTTCTTT.

The chain's CDR3 is CASTPADSSYNEQFF. Here the CDR3 DNA reads TGTGCCAGCACGCCCGCGGACAGCTCCTACAATGAGCAGTTCTTC. V and J are TRBV7-2 and TRBJ2-1, with D tentatively TRBD1 (6 bases). V was shortened by 7 bases and J by 0 bases, with 13 bases between the two germline ends. Germline lookup yields CDR1 SGHTA and CDR2 FQGNSA. This CDR3 contains 15 residues.

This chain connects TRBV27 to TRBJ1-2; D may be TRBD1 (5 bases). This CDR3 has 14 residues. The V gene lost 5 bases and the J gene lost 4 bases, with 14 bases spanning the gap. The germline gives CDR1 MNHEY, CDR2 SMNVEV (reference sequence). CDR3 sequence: CASSPREGIYGYTF. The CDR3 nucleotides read TGTGCCAGCAGTCCCCGTGAGGGGATCTATGGCTACACCTTC.

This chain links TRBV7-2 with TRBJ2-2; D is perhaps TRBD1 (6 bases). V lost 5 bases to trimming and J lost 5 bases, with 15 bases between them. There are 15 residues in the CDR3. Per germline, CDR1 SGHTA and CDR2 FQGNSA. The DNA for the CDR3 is TGTGCCAGCAGCCTCAACAGGGTGCGGACCGGGGAGCTGTTTTTT. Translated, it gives CASSLNRVRTGELFF.

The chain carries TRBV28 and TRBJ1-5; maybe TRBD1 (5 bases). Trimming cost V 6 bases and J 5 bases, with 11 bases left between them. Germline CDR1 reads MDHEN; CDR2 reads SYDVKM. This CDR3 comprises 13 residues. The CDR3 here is CASRSGGDQPQHF. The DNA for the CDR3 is TGTGCCAGCAGATCAGGAGGGGATCAGCCCCAGCATTTT.

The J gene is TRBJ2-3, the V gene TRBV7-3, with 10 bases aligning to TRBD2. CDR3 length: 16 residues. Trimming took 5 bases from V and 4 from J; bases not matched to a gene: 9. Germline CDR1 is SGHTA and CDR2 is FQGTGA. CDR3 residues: CASSRGASGGPDTQYF. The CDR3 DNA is TGTGCCAGCAGCCGCGGGGCTAGCGGGGGTCCAGATACGCAGTATTTT.

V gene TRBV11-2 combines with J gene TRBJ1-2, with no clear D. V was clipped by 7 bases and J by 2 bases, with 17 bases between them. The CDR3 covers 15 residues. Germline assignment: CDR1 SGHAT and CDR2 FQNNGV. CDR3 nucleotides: TGTGCCAGCACCCGATTAATGGCCGTGAACTATGGCTACACCTTC. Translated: CASTRLMAVNYGYTF.

DNA of the CDR3: TGTGCCACCAGTGATTCTGCCAGACATAGCAATCAGCCCCAGCATTTT. Its translation: CATSDSARHSNQPQHF. The rearrangement uses TRBV24-1 and TRBJ1-5, with D hard to call. This CDR3 has 16 residues. Between the trimmed V and J ends, which lost 2 bases and 0 bases, there was a span of 10 bases. CDR1 is KGHDR, CDR2 SFDVKD, per germline.

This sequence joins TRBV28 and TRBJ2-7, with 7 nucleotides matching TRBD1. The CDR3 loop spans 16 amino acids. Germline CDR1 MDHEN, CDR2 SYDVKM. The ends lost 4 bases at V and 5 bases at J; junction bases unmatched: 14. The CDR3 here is CASSSNRGKTTDEQYF. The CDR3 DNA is TGTGCCAGCAGTTCAAACAGGGGAAAAACTACGGACGAGCAGTACTTC.

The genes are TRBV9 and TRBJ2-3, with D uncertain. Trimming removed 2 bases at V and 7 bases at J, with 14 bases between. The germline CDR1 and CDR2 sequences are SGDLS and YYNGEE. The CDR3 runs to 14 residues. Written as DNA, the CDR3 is TGTGCCAGCAGCGTGGCGGTCCAAGGGTATACGCAGTATTTT. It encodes CASSVAVQGYTQYF.

CDR3 nucleotide sequence: TGTGCCAGCAGTGAAGCGCTTTCAAACACTGAAGCTTTCTTT. It encodes CASSEALSNTEAFF. The chain links TRBV2 to TRBJ1-1, with D unresolved. Trimming pared 0 bases from V and 2 bases from J, leaving 7 bases between. Germline CDR1 and CDR2: SNHLY and FYNNEI. The CDR3 runs 14 residues.

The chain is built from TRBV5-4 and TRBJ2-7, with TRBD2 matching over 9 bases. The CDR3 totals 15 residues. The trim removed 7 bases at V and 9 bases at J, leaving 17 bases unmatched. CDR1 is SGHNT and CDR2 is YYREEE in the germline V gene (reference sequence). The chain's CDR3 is CASGNPMGGGAAQYF. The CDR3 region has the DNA TGTGCCAGCGGGAACCCGATGGGCGGGGGGGCCGCGCAGTACTTC. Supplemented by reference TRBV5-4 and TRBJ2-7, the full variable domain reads ETGVTQSPTHLIKTRGQQVTLRCSSQSGHNTVSWYQQALGQGPQFIFQYYREEENGRGNFPPRFSGLQFPNYSSELNVNALELDDSALYLCASGNPMGGGAAQYFGPGTRLTVT.

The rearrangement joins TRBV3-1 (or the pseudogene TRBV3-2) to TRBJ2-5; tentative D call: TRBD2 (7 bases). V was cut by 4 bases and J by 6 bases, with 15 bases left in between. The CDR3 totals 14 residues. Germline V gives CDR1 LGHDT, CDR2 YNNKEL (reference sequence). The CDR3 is CASSREGGAKTQYF. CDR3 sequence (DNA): TGTGCCAGCAGCCGAGAGGGGGGGGCAAAGACCCAGTACTTC.

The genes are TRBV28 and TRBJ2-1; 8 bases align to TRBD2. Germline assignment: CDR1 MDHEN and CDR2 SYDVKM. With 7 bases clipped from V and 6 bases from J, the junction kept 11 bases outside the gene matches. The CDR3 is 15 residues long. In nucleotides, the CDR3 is TGTGCCAGCATCACGACGGGGGGGCTAGGCAATGAGCAGTTCTTC. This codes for CASITTGGLGNEQFF.

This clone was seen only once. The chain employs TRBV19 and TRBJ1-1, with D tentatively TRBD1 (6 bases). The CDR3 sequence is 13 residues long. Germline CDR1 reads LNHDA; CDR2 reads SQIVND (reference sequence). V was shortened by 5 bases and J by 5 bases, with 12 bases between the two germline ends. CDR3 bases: TGTGCCAGTAGTCGGGGGGGCAAAACTGAAGCTTTCTTT. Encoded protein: CASSRGGKTEAFF.

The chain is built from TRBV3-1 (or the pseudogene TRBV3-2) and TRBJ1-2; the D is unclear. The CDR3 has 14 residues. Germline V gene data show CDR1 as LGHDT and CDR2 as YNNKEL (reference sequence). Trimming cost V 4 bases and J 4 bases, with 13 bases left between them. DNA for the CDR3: TGTGCCAGCAGCCGGAGGGAGGTGTTCTATGGCTACACCTTC. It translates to CASSRREVFYGYTF.

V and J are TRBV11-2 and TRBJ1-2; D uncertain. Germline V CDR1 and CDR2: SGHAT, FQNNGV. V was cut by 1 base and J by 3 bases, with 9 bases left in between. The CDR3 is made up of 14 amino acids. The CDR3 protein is CASSLGVFDYGYTF. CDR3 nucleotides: TGTGCCAGCAGCTTAGGGGTCTTCGACTATGGCTACACCTTC.

The CDR3 loop reads CASSAGTGIRDEQFF. The CDR3 DNA reads as TGTGCCAGCAGCGCCGGGACAGGGATAAGGGATGAGCAGTTCTTC. The chain uses TRBV5-6 and TRBJ2-1; TRBD1 agrees at 9 bases. V shed 4 bases and J 8 bases; nucleotides not matched to a gene: 10. The germline gives CDR1 SGHDT, CDR2 YYEEEE. The CDR3 runs 15 residues.

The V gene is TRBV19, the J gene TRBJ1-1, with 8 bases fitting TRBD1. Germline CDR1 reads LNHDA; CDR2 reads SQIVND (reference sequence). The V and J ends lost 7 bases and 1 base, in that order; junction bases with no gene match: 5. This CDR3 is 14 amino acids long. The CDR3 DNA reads TGTGCCAGTACCTACGGGACAGGGAACACTGAAGCTTTCTTT. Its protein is CASTYGTGNTEAFF.

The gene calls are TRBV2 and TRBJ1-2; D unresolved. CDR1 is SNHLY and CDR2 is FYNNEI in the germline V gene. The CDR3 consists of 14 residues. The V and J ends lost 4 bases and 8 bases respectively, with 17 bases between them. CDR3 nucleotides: TGTGCCAGCAGTGGAGAAGGCCTCCGTATGGGCTACACCTTC. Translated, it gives CASSGEGLRMGYTF. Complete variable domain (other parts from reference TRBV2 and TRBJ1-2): EPEVTQTPSHQVTQMGQEVILRCVPISNHLYFYWYRQILGQKVEFLVSFYNNEISEKSEIFDDQFSVERPDGSNFTLKIRSTKLEDSAMYFCASSGEGLRMGYTFGSGTRLTVV.

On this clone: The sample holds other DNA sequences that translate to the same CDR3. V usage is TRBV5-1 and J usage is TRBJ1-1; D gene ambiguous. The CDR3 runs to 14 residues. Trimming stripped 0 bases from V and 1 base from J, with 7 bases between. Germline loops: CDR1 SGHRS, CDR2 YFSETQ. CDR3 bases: TGCGCCAGCAGCTTGGGTACGGGGAACACTGAAGCTTTCTTT. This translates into CASSLGTGNTEAFF.

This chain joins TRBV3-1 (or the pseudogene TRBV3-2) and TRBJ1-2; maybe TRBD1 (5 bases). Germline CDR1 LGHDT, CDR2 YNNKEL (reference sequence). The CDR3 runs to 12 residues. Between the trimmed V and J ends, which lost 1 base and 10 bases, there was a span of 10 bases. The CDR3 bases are TGTGCCAGCAGCCAAGGTACAGGTAACTACACCTTC. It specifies CASSQGTGNYTF.

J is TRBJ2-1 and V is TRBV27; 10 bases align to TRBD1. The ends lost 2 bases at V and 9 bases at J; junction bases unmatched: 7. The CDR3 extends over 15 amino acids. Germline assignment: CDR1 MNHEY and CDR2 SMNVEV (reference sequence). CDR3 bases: TGTGCCAGCAGTTTAGGGACAGGGGTATTAGGTGAGCAGTTCTTC. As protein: CASSLGTGVLGEQFF.

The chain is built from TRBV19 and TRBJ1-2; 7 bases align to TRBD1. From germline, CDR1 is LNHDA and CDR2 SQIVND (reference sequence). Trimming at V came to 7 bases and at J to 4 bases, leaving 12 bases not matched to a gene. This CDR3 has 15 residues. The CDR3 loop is CASTLRDSGIYGYTF. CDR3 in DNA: TGTGCCAGTACCCTACGGGACAGTGGGATCTATGGCTACACCTTC.

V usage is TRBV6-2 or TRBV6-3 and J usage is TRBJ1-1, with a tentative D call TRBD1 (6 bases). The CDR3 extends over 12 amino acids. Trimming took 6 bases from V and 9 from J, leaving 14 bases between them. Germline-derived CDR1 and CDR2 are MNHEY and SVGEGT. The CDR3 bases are TGTGCCAGCAGCCCTACGGGGACAAAAGCTTTCTTT. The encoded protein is CASSPTGTKAFF.